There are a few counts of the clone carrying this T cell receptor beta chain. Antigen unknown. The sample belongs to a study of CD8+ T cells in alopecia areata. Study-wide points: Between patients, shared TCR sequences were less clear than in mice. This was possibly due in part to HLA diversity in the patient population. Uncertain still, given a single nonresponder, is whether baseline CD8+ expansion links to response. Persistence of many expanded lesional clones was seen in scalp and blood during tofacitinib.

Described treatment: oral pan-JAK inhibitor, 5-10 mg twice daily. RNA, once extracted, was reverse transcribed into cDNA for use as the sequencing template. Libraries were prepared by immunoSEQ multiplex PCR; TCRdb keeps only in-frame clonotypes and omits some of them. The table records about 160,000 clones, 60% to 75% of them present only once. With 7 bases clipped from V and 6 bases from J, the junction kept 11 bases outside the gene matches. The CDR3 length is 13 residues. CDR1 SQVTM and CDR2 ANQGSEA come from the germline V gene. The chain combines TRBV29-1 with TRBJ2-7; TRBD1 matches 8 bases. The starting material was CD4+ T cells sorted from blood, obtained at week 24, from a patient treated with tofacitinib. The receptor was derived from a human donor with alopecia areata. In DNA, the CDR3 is TGCAGCGCCAGACAGGGGCGCTTACTCGAGCAGTACTTC. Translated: CSARQGRLLEQYF.